The 25 T cell receptor beta chains below were found in one sample sequenced in a study of cytomegalovirus exposure and HLA in healthy donors. The PCR made use of 60 Vbeta and 13 Jbeta primers. The protocol was immunoSEQ multiplex PCR, while the TCRdb copy is restricted to in-frame clones and leaves out a portion. Among 110,000 to 150,000 clones listed, roughly 80% were seen once. The sequenced material came from PBMCs. These receptors originate from a man aged 35 to 55 in good health and CMV-seropositive.

V is TRBV2 and J is TRBJ2-3; D gene unclear. V shed 8 bases and J shed 4 bases, with 10 bases lying between them. CDR1 is SNHLY and CDR2 is FYNNEI in the germline V gene. The length of the CDR3 is 12 residues. The CDR3 loop is CASLAGPDTQYF. In nucleotides, the CDR3 is TGTGCCAGCCTGGCAGGCCCAGATACGCAGTATTTT. The whole variable domain, filled in from reference TRBV2 and TRBJ2-3, reads EPEVTQTPSHQVTQMGQEVILRCVPISNHLYFYWYRQILGQKVEFLVSFYNNEISEKSEIFDDQFSVERPDGSNFTLKIRSTKLEDSAMYFCASLAGPDTQYFGPGTRLTVL.

The genes are TRBV7-9 and TRBJ2-7; 8 nucleotides match TRBD1. With 6 bases clipped from V and 0 bases from J, the junction kept 7 bases outside the gene matches. Per the germline V gene, CDR1 is SEHNR and CDR2 is FQNEAQ (reference sequence). The CDR3 extends over 15 amino acids. The DNA of the CDR3 is TGTGCCAGCAGTTCGCGGGACAGGATCTCCTACGAGCAGTACTTC. Amino acid sequence: CASSSRDRISYEQYF. The complete variable domain, with remaining parts taken from reference TRBV7-9 and TRBJ2-7, reads DTGVSQNPRHKITKRGQNVTFRCDPISEHNRLYWYRQTLGQGPEFLTYFQNEAQLEKSRLLSDRFSAERPKGSFSTLEIQRTEQGDSAMYLCASSSRDRISYEQYFGPGTRLTVT.

This clone was seen a single time. This chain links TRBV27 with TRBJ2-7; 13 bases are shared with TRBD2. CDR1 MNHEY and CDR2 SMNVEV come from the germline V gene (reference sequence). The V gene end was trimmed by 4 bases and the J gene end by 3 bases; junction bases not matched to a gene: 0. This CDR3 has 14 amino acids. The CDR3 loop is CASSWTSGGYEQYF. For the CDR3, the DNA is TGTGCCAGCAGTTGGACTAGCGGGGGCTACGAGCAGTACTTC.

This chain joins TRBV6-6 and TRBJ2-3; no clear D gene. The germline V gene encodes CDR1 MNHNY and CDR2 SVGAGI (reference sequence). Trimming removed 3 bases from V and 7 bases from J, with 14 bases in between. The CDR3 is 14 residues long. CDR3 coding DNA: TGTGCCAGCAGTTATGTAACGGGTTTGAATACGCAGTATTTT. Encoded protein: CASSYVTGLNTQYF.

About this clone: The junction departs from germline at one end; a sequencing error may be responsible. The chain recombines TRBV10-3 with TRBJ1-5, with TRBD1 matching 9 bases. Germline CDR1 ENHRY, CDR2 SYGVKD. The CDR3 is 14 amino acids. CDR3 DNA: TGTGCCACCAAGGACAGGGGTCCCAATGAGCCCCAGCATTTT. The encoded protein is CATKDRGPNEPQHF.

The gene calls are TRBV7-9 and TRBJ1-1; D is undetermined. Germline loops: CDR1 SEHNR, CDR2 FQNEAQ (reference sequence). The V end lost 3 bases, the J end lost 4 bases, and 9 bases lay between the germline ends. The CDR3 is 13 amino acids. CDR3 loop: CASSFGPGTEAFF. The CDR3 DNA sequence: TGTGCCAGCAGCTTTGGCCCGGGCACTGAAGCTTTCTTT.

This clone came up a few times. CDR3 nucleotides: TGTGCCAGCAGTGATCTGATAGGGACAGGGGGCAACGAGCAGTACTTC. Encoded protein: CASSDLIGTGGNEQYF. This rearrangement joins TRBV2 to TRBJ2-7, with TRBD1 matching over 12 bases. After removal of 3 bases from V and 5 bases from J, the junction contained 8 bases not matched to a gene. Germline V gives CDR1 SNHLY, CDR2 FYNNEI. The CDR3 contains 16 residues.

CDR3 coding DNA: TGTGCCAGCAGGAACAGGGATTGGGCTGAAGCTTTCTTT. The encoded protein is CASRNRDWAEAFF. The chain employs TRBV2 and TRBJ1-1; tentatively, D is TRBD1 (6 bases). Deletions cut 6 bases from V and 6 bases from J, with 14 bases between. The CDR3 loop spans 13 amino acids. Germline values: CDR1 SNHLY, CDR2 FYNNEI.

V is TRBV19 and J is TRBJ1-1; TRBD1 is a possible D gene (5 bases). The CDR3 covers 14 residues. Germline V gives CDR1 LNHDA, CDR2 SQIVND (reference sequence). V lost 3 bases and J 3 bases, leaving 11 bases between the germline ends. CDR3 nucleotides: TGTGCCAGTAGTATCTGGAAAGGGGACACTGAAGCTTTCTTT. Translating it yields CASSIWKGDTEAFF.

The chain employs TRBV10-3 and TRBJ1-2; TRBD1 might be the D (6 bases). The CDR3 sequence is 18 residues long. Germline-derived CDR1 and CDR2 are ENHRY and SYGVKD. Trimming took 2 bases from V and 8 from J, leaving 27 bases between them. The CDR3 nucleotides are TGTGCCATCAGTGAGAGTGATTCAGGAGCAAGGGGGTCTAACGGCTACACCTTC. This sequence encodes CAISESDSGARGSNGYTF.

The rearrangement links TRBV30 to TRBJ2-1; 15 bases align to TRBD2. The CDR3 length is 15 residues. V dropped 6 bases and J dropped 6; count of bases not matched to a gene: 6. The germline V gene has CDR1 GTSNPN and CDR2 SVGIG (reference sequence). CDR3: CACPGTSGRPNEQFF. CDR3 DNA sequence: TGTGCCTGCCCAGGGACTAGCGGGAGGCCCAATGAGCAGTTCTTC.

The CDR3 region is CSVRGQGLSYGYTF. The CDR3, as DNA: TGCAGCGTTCGGGGACAGGGGTTGAGCTATGGCTACACCTTC. The rearrangement joins TRBV29-1 to TRBJ1-2; TRBD1 matches 10 bases. CDR1 is SQVTM and CDR2 is ANQGSEA in the germline V gene. Trimming cost V 5 bases and J 4 bases; bases outside gene matches: 7. The CDR3 has 14 amino acids.

The gene calls are TRBV9 and TRBJ2-3; 7 bases are a match to TRBD2. Germline V gives CDR1 SGDLS, CDR2 YYNGEE. The CDR3 spans 16 residues. V shed 4 bases and J 3 bases; nucleotides not matched to a gene: 11. As DNA, the CDR3 is TGTGCCAGCAGCCCCCAACCCGGGACTATTACAGATACGCAGTATTTT. It specifies CASSPQPGTITDTQYF. Full variable domain (missing parts from reference TRBV9 and TRBJ2-3): DSGVTQTPKHLITATGQRVTLRCSPRSGDLSVYWYQQSLDQGLQFLIQYYNGEERAKGNILERFSAQQFPDLHSELNLSSLELGDSALYFCASSPQPGTITDTQYFGPGTRLTVL.

The chain uses TRBV9 and TRBJ1-2, with 8 bases that match TRBD1. V lost 4 bases and J lost 4; bases outside the gene matches: 12. The V gene's germline CDR1 is SGDLS and CDR2 YYNGEE. CDR3 length equals 16 residues. The CDR3 DNA reads as TGTGCCAGCAGCCTCTCCCCAGGGGGCGAGACCTATGGCTACACCTTC. Translation gives CASSLSPGGETYGYTF. Drawing the rest from reference TRBV9 and TRBJ1-2, the complete variable domain is DSGVTQTPKHLITATGQRVTLRCSPRSGDLSVYWYQQSLDQGLQFLIQYYNGEERAKGNILERFSAQQFPDLHSELNLSSLELGDSALYFCASSLSPGGETYGYTFGSGTRLTVV.

The rearrangement joins TRBV10-3 to TRBJ1-3; D is perhaps TRBD1 (5 bases). The germline CDR1 and CDR2 sequences are ENHRY and SYGVKD. There are 13 residues in the CDR3. Trimming took off 10 bases at V and 0 bases at J, with 10 bases between the two ends. DNA of the CDR3: TGTGCCACGCAACAGGTCTCTGGAAACACCATATATTTT. Protein product: CATQQVSGNTIYF.

DNA of the CDR3: TGTGCCAGCAGCTTAACACACTATGGCTACACCTTC. It specifies CASSLTHYGYTF. The V call is TRBV7-8, the J call TRBJ1-2; no firm D call. Germline CDR1 is SGHVS and CDR2 is FQNEAQ. CDR3 length: 12 residues. The V end lost 2 bases, the J end lost 3 bases, and 4 bases lay between the germline ends.

This clone has more than one count but fewer than ten. This chain connects TRBV7-9 to TRBJ2-1; D may be TRBD1 (6 bases). Trimming cost V 3 bases and J 5 bases, with 17 bases left between them. CDR1 and CDR2 (germline): SEHNR, FQNEAQ (reference sequence). The CDR3 runs 16 residues. The CDR3 loop reads CASSLGGTPVNNEQFF. The DNA for the CDR3 is TGTGCCAGCAGCTTGGGTGGGACACCGGTTAACAATGAGCAGTTCTTC. Together with reference TRBV7-9 and TRBJ2-1, the CDR3 gives the full variable domain: DTGVSQNPRHKITKRGQNVTFRCDPISEHNRLYWYRQTLGQGPEFLTYFQNEAQLEKSRLLSDRFSAERPKGSFSTLEIQRTEQGDSAMYLCASSLGGTPVNNEQFFGPGTRLTVL.

The CDR3, as DNA: TGTGCCAGCAGTGTGGGCAGGTACAATGAGCAGTTCTTC. It yields the protein CASSVGRYNEQFF. The chain combines TRBV6-4 with TRBJ2-1; D is unclear. This CDR3 contains 13 residues. Germline lookup yields CDR1 MRHNA and CDR2 SNTAGT. The ends were cut back, 4 bases at V and 4 bases at J, with 8 bases in the middle.

This chain uses TRBV5-8 with TRBJ2-6; a possible D gene is TRBD2 (5 bases). V lost 4 bases and J lost 2, with 10 bases in between. Looked up from germline, CDR1 is SGHTS and CDR2 is YDEGEE. The CDR3 spans 15 residues. The CDR3 sequence: CASSPAGPGANVLTF. The CDR3 nucleotides read TGTGCCAGCAGCCCTGCGGGTCCTGGGGCCAACGTCCTGACTTTC.

The gene calls are TRBV20-1 and TRBJ1-1, with D unclear. Trimming removed 4 bases from V and 10 bases from J, with 10 bases in between. The V gene's germline CDR1 is DFQATT and CDR2 SNEGSKA (reference sequence). The CDR3 spans 10 residues. CDR3 bases: TGCAGTGCTACCACTCCGATAGCTTTCTTT. As protein: CSATTPIAFF.

The chain is built from TRBV4-3 and TRBJ2-7, with D hard to call. Trimming shortened V by 1 base and J by 1 base, and 8 bases separated the two germline ends. The CDR3 is made up of 14 amino acids. CDR1 and CDR2 from the germline V gene are LGHNA and YSLEER. CDR3 nucleotide sequence: TGCGCCAGCAGCCAAGCACCGCTATCCTACGAGCAGTACTTC. Protein sequence: CASSQAPLSYEQYF.

The V and J genes are TRBV18 and TRBJ1-5; 7 nucleotides agree with TRBD1. V lost 5 bases, J lost 3 bases, and 4 bases stayed unmatched. Germline V gives CDR1 KGHSH, CDR2 LQKENI. The CDR3 has 14 residues. The CDR3 coding sequence is TGTGCCAGCTCAAGGACAGGCGCCAATCAGCCCCAGCATTTT. Encoded protein: CASSRTGANQPQHF.

Regarding this clone: This sample also contains other DNA sequences that code for the same CDR3. V usage is TRBV27 and J usage is TRBJ1-1; D might be TRBD1 (6 bases). Trimming cost V 6 bases and J 4 bases, with 12 bases left between them. The germline gives CDR1 MNHEY, CDR2 SMNVEV (reference sequence). The CDR3 spans 13 residues. CDR3 DNA sequence: TGTGCCAGCAGCCTCGGACAGACCACTGAAGCTTTCTTT. It translates to CASSLGQTTEAFF.

CDR3 nucleotide sequence: TGTGCCAGCAGCTTAGGACTAGCGGGAGTCAGAGATACGCAGTATTTT. This codes for CASSLGLAGVRDTQYF. This chain connects TRBV11-2 to TRBJ2-3; 12 positions agree with TRBD2. The CDR3 totals 16 residues. V was clipped by 1 base and J by 5 bases; unmatched bases: 4. CDR1 and CDR2 (germline): SGHAT, FQNNGV.

The sample holds one count of this clone. This rearrangement joins TRBV12-5 to TRBJ2-7; 8 bases are a match to TRBD2. V was clipped by 0 bases and J by 3 bases; unmatched bases: 10. Germline V gene data show CDR1 as LGHNT and CDR2 as FRNRAP. This CDR3 region has 17 residues. The CDR3 sequence is CASGLVQSGGANYEQYF. The DNA for the CDR3 is TGTGCTAGTGGTTTGGTACAATCGGGAGGGGCCAACTACGAGCAGTACTTC.